These T cell receptor beta chains were read from a single sample in a study of human versus mouse CDR3 diversity and MHC coevolution. Clones were sequenced by immunoSEQ multiplex PCR, and TCRdb holds only the in-frame ones, with some missing. Of 75,000 to 90,000 clones in the sample, 85% to 95% were seen once. The sequenced sample was naive CD4+ T cells from blood. The receptors originated from a person between 30 and 69 years old in good health. CDR3s include the opening cysteine and the closing phenylalanine or tryptophan. A D gene is named only where the DNA matches it firmly. Some rows mark clone size as missing; the rest say once, few, many or name a class of expanded clone.

NA,TRBJ2-3,16,TRBD1,TRBV7-6,CASSLGQGVFTDTQYF,TGTGCCAGCAGCTTAGGACAGGGGGTGTTCACAGATACGCAGTATTTT
once,TRBJ1-1,12,NA,TRBV5-5,CASSLATVEAFF,TGTGCCAGCAGCTTGGCCACAGTTGAAGCTTTCTTT
once,TRBJ1-2,15,NA,TRBV6-5,CASSPTLGHNYGYTF,TGTGCCAGCAGTCCGACCCTGGGGCACAACTATGGCTACACCTTC
NA,TRBJ1-1,16,NA,TRBV27,CASSPGAGRMNTEAFF,TGTGCCAGCAGTCCCGGTGCAGGAAGGATGAACACTGAAGCTTTCTTT
NA,TRBJ1-4,13,TRBD1,TRBV29-1,CSAWTGEGEKLFF,TGCAGCGCCTGGACAGGGGAAGGGGAAAAACTGTTTTTT
NA,TRBJ2-7,14,NA,TRBV27,CASSLQGRSDEQYF,TGTGCCAGCAGTTTACAGGGCAGATCGGACGAGCAGTACTTC
NA,TRBJ1-1,14,NA,TRBV5-6,CASSPTGRNTEAFF,TGTGCCAGCAGCCCGACAGGAAGGAACACTGAAGCTTTCTTT
NA,TRBJ1-5,13,NA,TRBV30,CAWAGAGNQPQHF,TGTGCCTGGGCAGGGGCGGGCAATCAGCCCCAGCATTTT
NA,TRBJ1-5,16,NA,TRBV28,CASSPGAFFSNQPQHF,TGTGCCAGCAGTCCAGGGGCTTTCTTTAGCAATCAGCCCCAGCATTTT
NA,TRBJ1-2,15,NA,TRBV6-5,CASSYSTQGGYGYTF,TGTGCCAGCAGTTACTCGACTCAGGGCGGATATGGCTACACCTTC
NA,TRBJ2-1,12,TRBD1,TRBV29-1,CSGDRSPNEQFF,TGCAGCGGGGACAGGAGTCCCAATGAGCAGTTCTTC
NA,TRBJ2-5,14,TRBD1,TRBV6-4,CASSEDRAAETQYF,TGTGCCAGCAGCGAGGACAGGGCGGCCGAGACCCAGTACTTC
NA,TRBJ2-7,15,TRBD1,TRBV5-4,CASSLAGTGGVEQYF,TGTGCCAGCAGCTTGGCCGGGACAGGGGGTGTCGAGCAGTACTTC
NA,TRBJ2-7,15,TRBD1,TRBV5-5,CASSPGTGNSYEQYF,TGTGCCAGCAGCCCCGGGACAGGGAATTCCTACGAGCAGTACTTC
NA,TRBJ2-1,14,TRBD2,TRBV5-1,CASSLRTSTDEQFF,TGCGCCAGCAGCTTACGGACTAGTACGGATGAGCAGTTCTTC
NA,TRBJ1-4,11,NA,TRBV7-2,CASSLGGKLFF,TGTGCCAGCAGCTTAGGAGGGAAACTGTTTTTT
NA,TRBJ2-1,14,NA,TRBV18,CASSPRAGADEQFF,TGTGCCAGCTCACCACGGGCAGGGGCGGATGAGCAGTTCTTC
NA,TRBJ2-1,19,TRBD2,TRBV28,CASSFPLGLAGSSYNEQFF,TGTGCCAGCAGTTTCCCCCTCGGACTAGCGGGGAGCTCCTACAATGAGCAGTTCTTC
NA,TRBJ2-3,15,TRBD1,TRBV2,CASGWTGGAKDTQYF,TGTGCCAGCGGTTGGACAGGGGGCGCGAAAGATACGCAGTATTTT
NA,TRBJ2-3,15,TRBD2,TRBV7-2,CASSLGTSGGGKQYF,TGTGCCAGCAGCTTAGGGACTAGCGGGGGGGGGAAGCAGTATTTT
NA,TRBJ1-1,13,NA,TRBV18,CASSPGAGTEAFF,TGTGCCAGCTCACCAGGGGCTGGGACTGAAGCTTTCTTT
NA,TRBJ2-7,14,TRBD1,TRBV5-4,CASSFETGAAEQYF,TGTGCCAGCAGCTTCGAGACAGGGGCAGCCGAGCAGTACTTC
NA,TRBJ1-2,14,NA,TRBV7-2,CASSLDPGNYGYTF,TGTGCCAGCAGCTTAGATCCAGGCAACTATGGCTACACCTTC
NA,TRBJ2-7,14,NA,TRBV9,CASSVGEVLYEQYF,TGTGCCAGCAGCGTGGGGGAGGTACTCTACGAGCAGTACTTC
NA,TRBJ1-1,13,NA,TRBV5-1,CASSLRDTGEAFF,TGCGCCAGCAGCCTCCGGGACACCGGTGAAGCTTTCTTT
once,TRBJ1-5,14,NA,TRBV19,CASSIQGLGQPQHF,TGTGCCAGTAGTATACAGGGGTTGGGGCAGCCCCAGCATTTT
NA,TRBJ1-4,17,TRBD1,TRBV11-2,CASSRTGGRLSNEKLFF,TGTGCCAGCAGCAGGACAGGGGGACGGCTAAGTAATGAAAAACTGTTTTTT
NA,TRBJ2-3,17,TRBD2,TRBV4-3,CASSQGTSGGGADTQYF,TGCGCCAGCAGCCAAGGCACTAGCGGAGGAGGCGCAGATACGCAGTATTTT
NA,TRBJ2-7,13,NA,TRBV9,CASSGSGTYEQYF,TGTGCCAGCAGCGGTAGCGGCACCTACGAGCAGTACTTC
NA,TRBJ2-1,17,TRBD1,TRBV12-5,CASGRTRQGDPDNEQFF,TGTGCTAGTGGACGTACACGACAGGGAGACCCTGACAATGAGCAGTTCTTC
NA,TRBJ1-1,14,TRBD1,TRBV5-5,CASSETQGKTEAFF,TGTGCCAGCAGCGAAACACAGGGGAAAACTGAAGCTTTCTTT
NA,TRBJ2-7,14,TRBD1,TRBV5-1,CASSLLGQGGEQYF,TGCGCCAGCAGCTTGCTGGGACAGGGCGGCGAGCAGTACTTC
NA,TRBJ1-2,16,TRBD1,TRBV7-9,CASSHFRFEGQGGYTF,TGTGCCAGCAGCCACTTTAGGTTTGAGGGACAGGGAGGCTACACCTTC
NA,TRBJ2-7,12,NA,TRBV29-1,CSVIRGFGEQYF,TGCAGCGTCATTCGAGGGTTTGGAGAGCAGTACTTC
NA,TRBJ1-6,17,TRBD1,TRBV27,CASSLSTGTGFNSPLHF,TGTGCCAGCAGTTTATCGACAGGGACCGGGTTTAATTCACCCCTCCACTTT
NA,TRBJ2-1,16,NA,TRBV7-9,CASSPPGDSSYNEQFF,TGTGCCAGCAGCCCGCCGGGGGATAGCTCCTACAATGAGCAGTTCTTC
once,TRBJ2-1,12,TRBD1,TRBV27,CASSHRGNEQFF,TGTGCCAGCAGCCACAGGGGTAATGAGCAGTTCTTC
few,TRBJ2-7,16,NA,TRBV21-1,CASSSYRGGRKYEQYF,TGTGCCAGCAGCAGTTACAGGGGGGGTAGAAAGTACGAGCAGTACTTC
NA,TRBJ2-5,14,NA,TRBV2,CASSEALPEGTQYF,TGTGCCAGCAGTGAAGCCCTCCCGGAGGGGACCCAGTACTTC
NA,TRBJ2-1,15,NA,TRBV9,CASSVGTLDYNEQFF,TGTGCCAGCAGCGTAGGGACACTGGATTACAATGAGCAGTTCTTC
NA,TRBJ1-5,15,NA,TRBV5-8,CASSQGQYSNQPQHF,TGTGCCAGCAGTCAAGGACAGTATAGCAATCAGCCCCAGCATTTT
NA,TRBJ2-2,15,NA,TRBV7-2,CASSLGLGNTGELFF,TGTGCCAGCAGCTTGGGACTGGGGAACACCGGGGAGCTGTTTTTT
NA,TRBJ1-2,14,NA,TRBV9,CASSVEGSYYGYTF,TGTGCCAGCAGCGTAGAGGGGTCCTACTATGGCTACACCTTC
once,TRBJ2-7,14,TRBD1,TRBV11-2,CASSPRQGVYEQYF,TGTGCCAGCAGCCCCAGACAGGGGGTCTACGAGCAGTACTTC
NA,TRBJ2-5,15,TRBD1,TRBV18,CASSPRTGSALEQYF,TGTGCCAGCTCACCCCGGACAGGGTCGGCCTTGGAGCAGTACTTC
once,TRBJ1-1,15,NA,TRBV7-2,CASSSLGTWGTEAFF,TGTGCCAGCAGCTCCCTTGGGACATGGGGCACTGAAGCTTTCTTT
NA,TRBJ2-5,15,TRBD1,TRBV5-1,CASSSTGTAKETQYF,TGCGCCAGCAGCTCGACCGGGACAGCTAAAGAGACCCAGTACTTC
NA,TRBJ2-1,17,TRBD2,TRBV5-1,CASSPGLAASSYNEQFF,TGCGCCAGCTCCCCGGGACTAGCGGCGAGCTCCTACAATGAGCAGTTCTTC
NA,TRBJ2-7,13,TRBD2,TRBV6-1,CASIAGGRYEQYF,TGTGCCAGCATTGCGGGAGGGCGCTACGAGCAGTACTTC
NA,TRBJ2-3,16,TRBD2,TRBV6-1,CASSEALRGGTDTQYF,TGTGCCAGCAGTGAAGCGTTGCGGGGGGGCACAGATACGCAGTATTTT